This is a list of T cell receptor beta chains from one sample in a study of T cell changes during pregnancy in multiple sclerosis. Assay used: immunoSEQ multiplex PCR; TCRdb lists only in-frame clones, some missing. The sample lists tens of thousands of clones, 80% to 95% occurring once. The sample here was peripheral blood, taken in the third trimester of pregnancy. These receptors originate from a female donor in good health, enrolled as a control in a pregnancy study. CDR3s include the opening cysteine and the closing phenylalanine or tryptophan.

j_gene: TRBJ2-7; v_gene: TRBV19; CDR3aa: CASSISGQGIYEQYF
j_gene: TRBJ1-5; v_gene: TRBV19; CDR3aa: CASSIVGSGTGWNQPQHF
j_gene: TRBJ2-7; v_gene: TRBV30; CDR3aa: CAWSVGGGKQYF
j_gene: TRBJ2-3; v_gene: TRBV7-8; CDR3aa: CASSASGTREDTQYF
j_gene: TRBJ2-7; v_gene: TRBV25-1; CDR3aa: CASSDPAGSSYEQYF
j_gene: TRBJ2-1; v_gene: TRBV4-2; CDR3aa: CASSQDFLAGGNEQFF
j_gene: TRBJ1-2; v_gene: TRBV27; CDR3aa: CASSLSGTSYFGYTF
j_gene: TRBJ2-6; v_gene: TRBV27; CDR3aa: CASNNRGAGANVLTF
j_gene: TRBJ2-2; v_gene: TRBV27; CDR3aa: CASRTQGYGELFF
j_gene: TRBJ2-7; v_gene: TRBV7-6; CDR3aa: CASSPGVLSSYEQYF
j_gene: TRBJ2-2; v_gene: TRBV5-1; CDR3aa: CASSLARQGNTGELFF
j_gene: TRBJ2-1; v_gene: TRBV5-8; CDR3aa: CASSLRQVYNEQFF
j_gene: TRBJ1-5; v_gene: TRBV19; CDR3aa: CASSMGIRDRHVSNQPQHF
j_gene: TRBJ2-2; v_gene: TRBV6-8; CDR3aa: CASIDRGRGGELFF
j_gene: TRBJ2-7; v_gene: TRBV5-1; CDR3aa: CASSLSGGPGVYYEQYF
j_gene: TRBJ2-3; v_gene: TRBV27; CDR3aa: CASSLSGTGAYSTDTQYF
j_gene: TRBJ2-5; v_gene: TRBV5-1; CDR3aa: CASSSFFGQGETQYF
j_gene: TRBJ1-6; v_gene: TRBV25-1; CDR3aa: CASSYGTGESPLHF
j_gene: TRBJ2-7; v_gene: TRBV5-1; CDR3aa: CASRLWGQMGEQYF
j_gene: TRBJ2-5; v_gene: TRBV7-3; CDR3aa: CASSLTSGGIQETQYF
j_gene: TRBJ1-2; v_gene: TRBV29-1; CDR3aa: CSAIQINYGYTF
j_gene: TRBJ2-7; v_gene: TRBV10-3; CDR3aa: CAISGDFSSYEQYF
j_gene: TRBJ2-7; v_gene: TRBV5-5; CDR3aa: CASRPYSGSHEQYF
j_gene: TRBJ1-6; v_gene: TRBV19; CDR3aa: CASAKQGAGSPLHF
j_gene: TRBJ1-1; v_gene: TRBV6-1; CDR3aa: CASTKNYDTEAFF
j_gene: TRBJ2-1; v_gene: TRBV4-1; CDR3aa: CASSQTKRYNEQFF
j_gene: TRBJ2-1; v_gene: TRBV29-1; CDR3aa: CSPTLAGGWDEQFF
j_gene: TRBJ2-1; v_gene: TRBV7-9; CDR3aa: CASSLGFRDRGSNEQFF
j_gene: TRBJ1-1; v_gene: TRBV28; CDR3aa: CASRIREAEAFF
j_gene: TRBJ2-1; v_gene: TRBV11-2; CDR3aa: CASSLDPRTSGPYNEQFF
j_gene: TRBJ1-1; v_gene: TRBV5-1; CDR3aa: CASRTGPLRELNTEAFF
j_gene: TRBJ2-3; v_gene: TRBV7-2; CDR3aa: CASSRGQSTDTQYF
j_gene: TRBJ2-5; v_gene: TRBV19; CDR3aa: CASSSDRGQETQYF
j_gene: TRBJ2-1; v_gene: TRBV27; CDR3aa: CASSSSDRGGEQFF
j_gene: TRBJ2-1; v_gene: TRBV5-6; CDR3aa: CASSWGHNEQFF
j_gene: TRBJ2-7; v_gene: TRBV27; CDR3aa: CASSLSGGPYEQYF
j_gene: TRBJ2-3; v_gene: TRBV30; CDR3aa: CACSLLNTDTQYF
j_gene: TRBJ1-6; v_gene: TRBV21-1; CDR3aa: CASSSWTGNSPLHF